This T cell receptor (beta chain) was obtained from a study of T cell responses to AZD1222 COVID-19 vaccine. The data were produced by immunoSEQ multiplex PCR, yet TCRdb's version contains in-frame clones alone and is incomplete. Among approximately 93,000 clones, over 85% were seen once, and the ten largest hold over 4%. The length of the CDR3 is 16 residues. V shed 3 bases, J shed 2 bases, and the junction held 7 bases outside the gene matches. Looked up from germline, CDR1 is SNHLY and CDR2 is FYNNEI. The rearrangement joins TRBV2 to TRBJ2-3, with 8 positions matching TRBD2. This sample comprised peripheral blood, obtained 28 days after the second AZD1222 dose. The sequence was obtained from an adult who received the AZD1222 COVID-19 vaccine. CDR3 sequence reads: CASSDTVAGTTDTQYF. In DNA, the CDR3 is TGTGCCAGCAGTGATACCGTAGCGGGGACCACAGATACGCAGTATTTT.